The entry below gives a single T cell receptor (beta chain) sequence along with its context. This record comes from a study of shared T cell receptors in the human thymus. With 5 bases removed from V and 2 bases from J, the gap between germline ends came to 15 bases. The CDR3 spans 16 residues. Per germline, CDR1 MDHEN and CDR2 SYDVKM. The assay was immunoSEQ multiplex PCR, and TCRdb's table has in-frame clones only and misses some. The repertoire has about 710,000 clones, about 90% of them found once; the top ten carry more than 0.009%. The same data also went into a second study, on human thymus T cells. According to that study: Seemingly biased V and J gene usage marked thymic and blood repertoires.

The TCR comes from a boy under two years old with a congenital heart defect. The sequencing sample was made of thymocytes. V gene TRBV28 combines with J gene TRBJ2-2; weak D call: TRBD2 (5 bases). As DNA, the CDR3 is TGTGCCAGCAGTCAACTAGTCCCCATTAACACCGGGGAGCTGTTTTTT. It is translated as CASSQLVPINTGELFF.